Below, one T cell receptor beta chain is given with its context. Its matching antigen is unknown. This CDR3 spans 13 amino acids. Germline loops: CDR1 SQVTM, CDR2 ANQGSEA. V lost 7 bases to trimming and J lost 4 bases, with 15 bases between them. Attachment of unique molecular identifiers to individual cDNA molecules was performed in the library. TCRdb reprocessed the RACE reads via MiXCR and lists one record per CDR3 protein. The repertoire holds about 90,000 distinct CDR3 sequences, with roughly 8.5% as singletons. The time point is: pre-sensitization, week 0. The treatment: therapeutic diphenylcyclopropenone sensitization with weekly scalp DPC. This specimen belongs to a study of human T cells and chemical hapten exposure. In the study overall: Mainly, slight library volume differences in the pool made TCR yields vary.

Study conclusions and caveats: Given that the donors had alopecia, their immune response may differ from that seen in healthy people. The study found that DPC sensitization did not change TCRs above 1 in 1000 frequency.

The receptor was derived from a man aged 35-49 years with alopecia areata. Some clones in this sample may be carry-over from other donors' samples. Sequencing used whole blood, obtained in connection with sensitization to the hapten diphenylcyclopropenone (DPC). This chain connects TRBV29-1 to TRBJ2-3; tentative D call: TRBD2 (6 bases). CDR3 in amino acids: CSADPGSADTQYF. In DNA, the CDR3 is TGCAGCGCTGACCCCGGGAGTGCAGATACGCAGTATTTT.